Below, 29 T cell receptor beta chains from the same sample are listed, as sequenced in a study of monozygotic twins with inflammatory bowel disease. Each CDR3 protein gets one entry in TCRdb, which reprocessed the 5' RACE reads and gives no DNA. This listing includes approximately 400,000 distinct CDR3 sequences. Sequenced: blood. The source of these receptors is a human donor with ulcerative colitis or Crohn's disease, or a healthy co-twin of an affected twin (not recorded which).

The CDR3 reads CASSYSPASGGPSTDTQYF. The chain combines TRBV6-5 with TRBJ2-3; the D call from TCRdb, TRBD2, cannot be confirmed without DNA. The CDR3 runs to 19 residues. Germline CDR1 is MNHEY and CDR2 is SVGAGI.

V gene TRBV7-9 combines with J gene TRBJ1-1. Germline CDR1 SEHNR, CDR2 FQNEAQ (reference sequence). The CDR3 extends over 14 amino acids. CDR3 in amino acids: CASSLRDFYTEAFF.

The rearrangement uses TRBV7-2 and TRBJ2-7; TCRdb's D call, TRBD1, is unchecked because there is no DNA. This CDR3 spans 13 amino acids. From germline, CDR1 is SGHTA and CDR2 FQGNSA. The CDR3 sequence: CASSPRTQGEQYF.

The rearrangement joins TRBV18 to TRBJ1-1. CDR3 length equals 18 residues. Germline CDR1 is KGHSH and CDR2 is LQKENI. The CDR3 loop reads CASSPRTSAGTVQFEAFF.

The rearrangement joins TRBV5-1 to TRBJ2-2; TCRdb returns TRBD2, unconfirmable since there is no DNA. The CDR3 is made up of 16 amino acids. Germline loops: CDR1 SGHRS, CDR2 YFSETQ. The chain's CDR3 is CASSETGLAASGELFF.

The V and J genes are TRBV6-5 and TRBJ2-3; the TCRdb call, TRBD1, lacks DNA for checking. The CDR3 spans 14 residues. Germline assignment: CDR1 MNHEY and CDR2 SVGAGI. The chain's CDR3 is CASSYRTGVDTQYF.

The V gene is TRBV4-2, the J gene TRBJ2-1; TCRdb selects TRBD2, and the lack of DNA leaves this call unchecked. CDR3 length: 14 residues. Germline values: CDR1 LGHNA, CDR2 YNFKEQ. The CDR3 reads CASSQVFGGDEQFF.

This chain connects TRBV7-3 to TRBJ2-1; the D gene TCRdb calls, TRBD2, cannot be checked with no DNA. Germline lookup yields CDR1 SGHTA and CDR2 FQGTGA. CDR3 size: 13 residues. The CDR3 loop reads CASSLEGYSEQFF.

The rearrangement links TRBV5-1 to TRBJ2-2; the TCRdb call, TRBD1, lacks DNA for checking. This CDR3 spans 13 amino acids. Germline V gene sequence: CDR1 SGHRS, CDR2 YFSETQ. CDR3 protein: CASSGGNTGELFF.

The chain recombines TRBV13 with TRBJ1-2; the D call of TRBD1 rests on TCRdb alone, since no DNA is present to check it. This CDR3 contains 13 residues. Germline V gene sequence: CDR1 PRHDT, CDR2 FYEKMQ (reference sequence). The CDR3 sequence: CASSLQGAQGYTF.

V and J are TRBV2 and TRBJ2-2; TCRdb gives TRBD1 as the D gene, but with no DNA this cannot be confirmed. Per germline, CDR1 SNHLY and CDR2 FYNNEI. CDR3 length: 13 residues. The CDR3 protein is CASSQGKAGELFF.

The chain links TRBV4-1 to TRBJ2-5. The germline CDR1 and CDR2 sequences are MGHRA and YSYEKL. CDR3 length: 13 amino acids. The CDR3 here is CASSQASQETQYF.

The chain recombines TRBV9 with TRBJ1-5; TCRdb's D call, TRBD1, is unchecked because there is no DNA. The germline gives CDR1 SGDLS, CDR2 YYNGEE. There are 14 residues in the CDR3. CDR3 sequence reads: CASSGRGGNQPQHF.

The gene calls are TRBV4-2 and TRBJ1-3; TCRdb selects TRBD1, and the lack of DNA leaves this call unchecked. The germline gives CDR1 LGHNA, CDR2 YNFKEQ. The CDR3 totals 16 residues. This CDR3 is CASSRTGTGTGNTIYF.

V usage is TRBV20-1 and J usage is TRBJ1-5; the TCRdb D gene call, TRBD1, has no DNA to confirm it. Germline-derived CDR1 and CDR2 are DFQATT and SNEGSKA (reference sequence). The CDR3 sequence is 20 residues long. CDR3 in amino acids: CSARGTGGAVLGRFNQPQHF.

This sequence joins TRBV20-1 and TRBJ2-1; with no DNA, the TCRdb D assignment of TRBD2 cannot be verified. Germline values: CDR1 DFQATT, CDR2 SNEGSKA (reference sequence). CDR3 length: 17 amino acids. The CDR3 reads CSARDQTSGFFYNEQFF.

This chain links TRBV5-1 with TRBJ2-2. The CDR3 totals 16 residues. Germline V CDR1 and CDR2: SGHRS, YFSETQ. CDR3 residues: CASSLYSAGNTGELFF.

The CDR3 here is CASSPLEGIREKLFF. The chain uses TRBV5-5 and TRBJ1-4; TCRdb selects TRBD1, and the lack of DNA leaves this call unchecked. This CDR3 contains 15 residues. CDR1 and CDR2 from the germline V gene are SGHKS and YYEKEE (reference sequence).

The genes are TRBV4-3 and TRBJ2-7. The CDR3 has 15 residues. Germline CDR1 LGHNA, CDR2 YSLEER. CDR3 protein: CASSQAKGGAYEQYF.

This chain joins TRBV20-1 and TRBJ1-2; checking the TCRdb D call of TRBD1 is not possible without DNA. The CDR3 is 13 residues long. The germline V gene has CDR1 DFQATT and CDR2 SNEGSKA (reference sequence). CDR3 residues: CSARTGGGYGYTF.

The chain uses TRBV7-2 and TRBJ2-7; without DNA, the TCRdb call of TRBD2 cannot be checked. Germline CDR1 and CDR2: SGHTA and FQGNSA. CDR3 size: 14 residues. The CDR3 sequence: CASSALAGGYEQYF.

The gene calls are TRBV28 and TRBJ2-7; the D call from TCRdb, TRBD2, cannot be confirmed without DNA. This CDR3 is built from 14 residues. Germline assignment: CDR1 MDHEN and CDR2 SYDVKM. The CDR3 reads CASSPSGIEREQYF.

The genes are TRBV15 and TRBJ2-5. The CDR3 contains 13 residues. Germline-derived CDR1 and CDR2 are LNHNV and YYDKDF (reference sequence). This chain's CDR3 is CAASRVKEETQYF.

The chain employs TRBV5-1 and TRBJ2-1; the D gene TCRdb calls, TRBD2, cannot be checked with no DNA. The CDR3 extends over 15 amino acids. The germline CDR1 and CDR2 sequences are SGHRS and YFSETQ. The CDR3 spells CASSLIEAGGKEQFF.

The CDR3 here is CSVGIQLAGELFF. The chain joins TRBV29-1 to TRBJ2-2. This CDR3 has 13 amino acids. The germline V gene encodes CDR1 SQVTM and CDR2 ANQGSEA.

The rearrangement joins TRBV5-1 to TRBJ2-2; with no DNA, the TCRdb D assignment of TRBD1 cannot be verified. The CDR3 spans 16 residues. Germline lookup yields CDR1 SGHRS and CDR2 YFSETQ. CDR3 residues: CASRVGGQSNTGELFF. Variable domain in full (rest from reference TRBV5-1 and TRBJ2-2): KAGVTQTPRYLIKTRGQQVTLSCSPISGHRSVSWYQQTPGQGLQFLFEYFSETQRNKGNFPGRFSGRQFSNSRSEMNVSTLELGDSALYLCASRVGGQSNTGELFFGEGSRLTVL.

This sequence joins TRBV5-1 and TRBJ2-2; TCRdb calls TRBD2, which cannot be checked without DNA. The CDR3 consists of 16 residues. Per the germline V gene, CDR1 is SGHRS and CDR2 is YFSETQ. This chain's CDR3 is CASSLLAAKNTGELFF. The whole variable domain, filled in from reference TRBV5-1 and TRBJ2-2, reads KAGVTQTPRYLIKTRGQQVTLSCSPISGHRSVSWYQQTPGQGLQFLFEYFSETQRNKGNFPGRFSGRQFSNSRSEMNVSTLELGDSALYLCASSLLAAKNTGELFFGEGSRLTVL.

The chain is built from TRBV3-1 and TRBJ2-3; the TRBD2 assignment by TCRdb is unverifiable without DNA. Germline V lookup: CDR1 LGHDT, CDR2 YNNKEL (reference sequence). The CDR3 is 16 amino acids. CDR3 region: CASSRTQEDYTDTQYF.

The rearrangement links TRBV5-1 to TRBJ2-3; TCRdb's D call, TRBD2, is unchecked because there is no DNA. The germline CDR1 and CDR2 sequences are SGHRS and YFSETQ. This CDR3 is built from 18 residues. The chain's CDR3 is CASSSSLLSGGSTDTQYF.